This T cell receptor (beta chain) was recorded in a study of shared clonotypes between healthy human individuals. Study-level background: The study used three CD4 naive, three CD4 memory, two CD8 naive and one CD8 memory plate per donor. Study-wide results and limits: The expectation was that sequencing depth would affect clonotype sharing among donors. Donors were few, which limited the genetic and exposure-history diversity represented.

Naivety among CD8 cells was defined by CD45RO negativity and positive CCR7 selection, thereby excluding terminally differentiated effector memory CD45RA+ cells. Trimming removed 0 bases at V and 7 bases at J, with 1 base between. Germline CDR1 and CDR2: MNHNY and SVGAGI (reference sequence). CDR3 length equals 11 residues. The material for each subset, its genomic DNA, was split evenly across several immunoSEQ plates. Clones were read by immunoSEQ multiplex PCR, and TCRdb kept only the in-frame ones, dropping some. The table has 450,000 to 700,000 clones, around 95% seen once; the top ten hold 0.095% to 0.12%. Details on this clone: Its antigen is currently unknown. At the DNA level, this CDR3 is encoded by other sequences in the same sample as well.

Material: naive CD8+ T cells sorted from blood. This sequence originates from a woman aged 25 to 45 in good health. The chain has TRBV6-6 and TRBJ2-1, with unresolved D. DNA of the CDR3: TGTGCCAGCAGTTACTCAAATGAGCAGTTCTTC. Its translation is CASSYSNEQFF.